This TCR beta chain was documented in a study of T-cell memory formation after mild COVID-19. Study findings and constraints: CD4+ clones that contracted lay mainly in CM and EM; CD8+ ones lay in EMRA.

TCRdb passed the 5' RACE reads through MiXCR, listing each CDR3 protein once. The sample shows 240,000 or so distinct CDR3 sequences, 8% to 9.5% of them seen only once. This clonotype was counted only a few times. Its antigen is not known. The CDR3 spans 15 residues. Trimming pared 1 base from V and 2 bases from J, leaving 12 bases between. Germline CDR1 is SEHNR and CDR2 is FQNEAQ (reference sequence). The gene calls are TRBV7-9 and TRBJ2-7; D is undetermined. Input material: PBMCs or a T cell subset sorted from them (not recorded which). This TCR was recovered from a young man who had mild COVID-19 (a few samples of this study predate the infection). Cell type and time point are not known. The CDR3 here is CASSLVGQRPYEQYV. CDR3 nucleotides: TGTGCCAGCAGCTTAGTCGGGCAGAGACCCTACGAGCAGTACGTC.